This T cell receptor (beta chain) came from a study of OX40 agonist ivuxolimab in advanced cancers. The overall study: Age averaged around 60 years (range roughly 23 to 85), and more than 80% were male. Eligibility rules accepted prior anti-PD-1, anti-PD-L1 or anti-CTLA-4 therapy, and over 35% had some. Regarding the study as a whole: The expanded peripheral T cells' antigen specificity was not determined. CD8+ T cells were the subset that, on average, had more expanded clones than CD4+.

Produced via immunoSEQ multiplex PCR; TCRdb's table is partial and in-frame only. Altogether 85,000 to 90,000 clones are present, about 93% being singletons, with the ten largest covering 1.1%. The ends lost 6 bases at V and 2 bases at J; junction bases unmatched: 10. CDR1 is KGHSH, CDR2 LQKENI, per germline. The CDR3 extends over 16 amino acids. To note about this clone: Its target is unknown.

This sequence joins TRBV18 and TRBJ1-1, with 9 bases that match TRBD1. This receptor was taken from an adult with an advanced solid tumor such as melanoma, head and neck, liver or kidney cancer. The sample consisted of CD4+ or CD8+ T cells sorted from blood, taken in a trial of the OX40 agonist ivuxolimab. The CDR3 region has the DNA TGTGCCAGCTCCTCCAGAACAGGGGGCGGAAACACTGAAGCTTTCTTT. Protein product: CASSSRTGGGNTEAFF.